This TCR beta chain was recovered during a study of blood T cell repertoires in COVID-19. Study details: Sites in the United States, Italy and Spain provided acute and convalescent COVID-19 samples. PBMCs, B-cell-depleted T cells, or T cells provided the cDNA or gDNA that made up the material.

Original handling: How many nucleated cells were present was estimated from reference gene primer amplification. TCRdb's table, derived via immunoSEQ multiplex PCR, lists solely in-frame clones and lacks some. The D gene and trimming were derived from the DNA, and the V and J assignments and clone size from that table. In the table there are some 93,000 clones, 70% to 90% of which are singletons. This CDR3 region has 17 residues. Germline V gene data show CDR1 as MNHEY and CDR2 as SMNVEV (reference sequence). V gave up 3 bases and J gave up 6 bases; unmatched junction bases: 6. This TCR came from a woman aged 80 or over with acute or convalescent COVID-19. The specimen sequenced was peripheral blood. The rearrangement links TRBV27 to TRBJ1-6; 12 nucleotides match TRBD1. The DNA of the CDR3 is TGTGCCAGCAGTTTTCTGGGACAGGGGGCAGGTAATTCACCCCTCCACTTT. Its protein product is CASSFLGQGAGNSPLHF.